This T cell receptor beta chain comes out of a study of T cell responses to AZD1222 COVID-19 vaccine. The table came from immunoSEQ multiplex PCR; TCRdb's copy has only in-frame clones and leaves some out. The sample shows 72,000 or so clones, more than 75% of them seen only once. The material sequenced was peripheral blood, taken on day 0 of AZD1222 vaccination. The TCR sequence derives from an adult in good health.

The CDR3 here is CASSELTSTDTQYF. DNA of the CDR3: TGTGCCAGCAGTGAACTGACCAGCACAGATACGCAGTATTTT. V and J are TRBV2 and TRBJ2-3; the D is unclear. V was clipped by 2 bases and J by 0 bases, with 6 bases between them. CDR3 length equals 14 residues. From germline, CDR1 is SNHLY and CDR2 FYNNEI. Full variable domain (outside the CDR3, taken from reference TRBV2 and TRBJ2-3): EPEVTQTPSHQVTQMGQEVILRCVPISNHLYFYWYRQILGQKVEFLVSFYNNEISEKSEIFDDQFSVERPDGSNFTLKIRSTKLEDSAMYFCASSELTSTDTQYFGPGTRLTVL.